This entry lists 13 T cell receptor beta chains sequenced from one sample in a study of blood T cell repertoires in COVID-19 (dated by TCRdb to about 2020). The library was made by the immunoSEQ multiplex PCR assay. TCRdb obtained this table from immuneACCESS and retained in-frame rearrangements with V and J assigned. These tables miss some clones; where compared with another copy, unresolved V genes account for less than half of the shortfall, and the remainder is unexplained. The sample profile shows some 340,000 clones; around four fifths of them were found once. Together, the top ten hold 2.5% to 3% of the sample. Sequenced material: peripheral blood. The receptors stem from a man between 25 and 39 years old with active or convalescent COVID-19.

This chain connects TRBV15 to TRBJ1-2, with 10 bases aligning to TRBD1. The J segment lost 4 bases and the V segment lost 5 bases, leaving 7 bases of the junction unmatched. Germline-derived CDR1 and CDR2 are LNHNV and YYDKDF (reference sequence). The CDR3 consists of 15 residues. The CDR3 DNA follows: TGTGCCACCAGCTATCGGACAGGGGGAGTCTATGGCTACACCTTC. Residues: CATSYRTGGVYGYTF.

This clone was counted between two and nine times. V usage is TRBV10-1 and J usage is TRBJ1-2; D possibly corresponds to TRBD1 (6 bases). The CDR3 runs to 13 residues. Trimming removed 6 bases from V and 8 bases from J, with 16 bases in between. CDR1 and CDR2 from the germline V gene are WNHNN and SYGVQD (reference sequence). The CDR3 coding sequence is TGCGCCAGCAGCCCCGCGGGGGCAGGAGGCTACACCTTC. Translating it yields CASSPAGAGGYTF.

Of note for this clone: The sample contains more than one DNA sequence encoding this CDR3. The rearrangement uses TRBV19 and TRBJ1-2; 7 positions agree with TRBD1. Germline V lookup: CDR1 LNHDA, CDR2 SQIVND (reference sequence). CDR3 size: 12 residues. V shed 5 bases and J 7 bases; nucleotides not matched to a gene: 4. The CDR3: CASSPGTVGYTF. CDR3 nucleotides: TGTGCCAGTAGTCCTGGGACAGTTGGCTACACCTTC.

The chain carries TRBV9 and TRBJ2-7; TRBD1 matches at 8 bases. Germline V gives CDR1 SGDLS, CDR2 YYNGEE. Trimming cost V 2 bases and J 9 bases; bases outside gene matches: 13. This CDR3 has 15 amino acids. CDR3 in amino acids: CASSVDNRGTLMQYF. The CDR3 DNA sequence: TGTGCCAGCAGCGTGGATAACAGGGGGACCCTTATGCAGTACTTC.

V gene TRBV10-3 combines with J gene TRBJ2-1, with 8 positions matching TRBD1. CDR1 ENHRY and CDR2 SYGVKD come from the germline V gene. CDR3 length: 13 amino acids. V dropped 7 bases and J dropped 6; count of bases not matched to a gene: 5. The CDR3 sequence: CAITADRVNEQFF. DNA of the CDR3: TGTGCCATCACCGCGGACAGGGTCAATGAGCAGTTCTTC.

The genes are TRBV12-5 and TRBJ2-2, with D possibly being TRBD2 (5 bases). This CDR3 region has 13 residues. The V gene lost 7 bases and the J gene lost 6 bases, with 12 bases spanning the gap. Germline-derived CDR1 and CDR2 are LGHNT and FRNRAP. CDR3 sequence (DNA): TGTGCTAGTGCCAACGCGGGCCCCGGGGAGCTGTTTTTT. Encoded protein: CASANAGPGELFF.

The gene calls are TRBV28 and TRBJ2-1; 14 nucleotides align to TRBD2. Germline V gene sequence: CDR1 MDHEN, CDR2 SYDVKM. The CDR3 is 14 amino acids. Losses at the gene ends were 6 bases for V and 12 bases for J; bases not matched to a gene: 7. The CDR3 loop reads CASSETSGRAVQFF. CDR3 coding DNA: TGTGCCAGCAGCGAGACTAGCGGGAGGGCCGTGCAGTTCTTC.

CDR3 in DNA: TGTGCCTATACACAGGGTAGCAATCAGCCCCAGCATTTT. This sequence encodes CAYTQGSNQPQHF. This rearrangement joins TRBV30 to TRBJ1-5; D perhaps matches TRBD1 (6 bases). The V gene's germline CDR1 is GTSNPN and CDR2 SVGIG (reference sequence). The CDR3 sequence is 13 residues long. The V end lost 7 bases, the J end lost 0 bases, and 10 bases lay between the germline ends.

V and J are TRBV11-3 and TRBJ1-2, with 8 bases identical to TRBD1. The J segment lost 7 bases and the V segment lost 6 bases, leaving 13 bases of the junction unmatched. The germline V gene has CDR1 SGHNT and CDR2 YENEEA. This CDR3 has 15 amino acids. In DNA form, the CDR3 reads TGTGCCAGCAGTTCACAGGGACAGGCTTCGCGTGGCTACACCTTC. Its translation: CASSSQGQASRGYTF.

This chain joins TRBV11-3 and TRBJ2-1; 16 positions agree with TRBD2. The CDR3 is made up of 18 amino acids. V dropped 4 bases and J dropped 1; count of bases not matched to a gene: 4. Germline CDR1 SGHNT, CDR2 YENEEA. The CDR3 here is CASSSGTSGGGSYNEQFF. The CDR3 nucleotides are TGTGCCAGCAGCTCTGGGACTAGCGGGGGGGGTTCCTACAATGAGCAGTTCTTC.

The chain carries TRBV3-1 (or the pseudogene TRBV3-2) and TRBJ2-4, with D hard to call. The CDR3 covers 15 residues. Trimming removed 3 bases at V and 0 bases at J, with 9 bases between. CDR1 is LGHDT and CDR2 is YNNKEL in the germline V gene (reference sequence). CDR3: CASSHYPLAKNIQYF. In DNA form, the CDR3 reads TGTGCCAGCAGCCACTACCCCTTAGCCAAAAACATTCAGTACTTC.

This chain connects TRBV19 to TRBJ2-1; D possibly corresponds to TRBD2 (6 bases). This CDR3 comprises 15 residues. Per germline, CDR1 LNHDA and CDR2 SQIVND (reference sequence). Trimming removed 3 bases from V and 8 bases from J, with 17 bases in between. The CDR3 DNA sequence: TGTGCCAGTAGTATCGGCCTTGGGGGGTACGATGAGCAGTTCTTC. Translated, it gives CASSIGLGGYDEQFF.

The chain recombines TRBV7-6 with TRBJ2-2, with TRBD1 as a possible D gene (5 bases). Germline V CDR1 and CDR2: SGHVS, FNYEAQ. This CDR3 spans 15 amino acids. Trimming took 5 bases from V and 0 from J, leaving 10 bases between them. The CDR3 loop is CASSMTETNTGELFF. DNA for the CDR3: TGTGCCAGCAGCATGACAGAAACGAACACCGGGGAGCTGTTTTTT.